The 6 T cell receptor beta chains below all came from one sample that was sequenced in a study of OX40 agonist ivuxolimab in advanced cancers. Libraries were made using the immunoSEQ multiplex PCR assay. TCRdb re-hosts the immuneACCESS table, in-frame sequences only. Its copies lack some clones; in the studies checked, an unresolved V gene accounts for under half of them, and the cause for the rest is not known. This sample comprises tens of thousands of clones, around 87% of them detected only once. Together, the top ten hold more than 1.5% of the sample. Specimen: CD4+ or CD8+ T cells sorted from blood, collected in a trial of the OX40 agonist ivuxolimab. Receptors were obtained from an adult with an advanced solid tumor such as melanoma, head and neck, liver or kidney cancer.

V is TRBV28 and J is TRBJ2-7; D may be TRBD1 (6 bases). This CDR3 is built from 15 residues. Germline values: CDR1 MDHEN, CDR2 SYDVKM. Between the trimmed V and J ends, which lost 2 bases and 3 bases, there was a span of 14 bases. CDR3 sequence (DNA): TGTGCCAGCAGTTTAGACCCGGACAGATTCTACGAGCAGTACTTC. Encoded protein: CASSLDPDRFYEQYF. The full variable domain, its missing parts supplied by reference TRBV28 and TRBJ2-7, is DVKVTQSSRYLVKRTGEKVFLECVQDMDHENMFWYRQDPGLGLRLIYFSYDVKMKEKGDIPEGYSVSREKKERFSLILESASTNQTSMYLCASSLDPDRFYEQYFGPGTRLTVT.

This chain uses TRBV19 with TRBJ2-5; D is unresolved. Germline V gene sequence: CDR1 LNHDA, CDR2 SQIVND (reference sequence). The CDR3 loop spans 14 amino acids. Between the trimmed V and J ends, which lost 1 base and 5 bases, there was a span of 11 bases. CDR3: CASSIVPPGETQYF. The CDR3 DNA sequence: TGTGCCAGTAGTATAGTCCCACCCGGGGAGACCCAGTACTTC.

The chain uses TRBV19 and TRBJ2-5, with TRBD1 identical over 9 bases. Germline CDR1 LNHDA, CDR2 SQIVND (reference sequence). The CDR3 loop spans 13 amino acids. V dropped 4 bases and J dropped 3; count of bases not matched to a gene: 0. CDR3 protein: CASSRTGEETQYF. The CDR3 DNA is TGTGCCAGTAGTAGGACAGGGGAAGAGACCCAGTACTTC.

The rearrangement links TRBV15 to TRBJ2-2; D call uncertain. This CDR3 has 14 residues. Germline CDR1 is LNHNV and CDR2 is YYDKDF (reference sequence). V lost 0 bases and J 6 bases, leaving 8 bases between the germline ends. CDR3 region: CATSRDHGPGELFF. Here the CDR3 DNA reads TGTGCCACCAGCAGAGACCATGGTCCCGGGGAGCTGTTTTTT.

The chain is built from TRBV5-1 and TRBJ2-1, with 12 bases lining up with TRBD2. The CDR3 sequence is 16 residues long. Losses at the gene ends were 2 bases for V and 5 bases for J; bases not matched to a gene: 5. The V gene's germline CDR1 is SGHRS and CDR2 YFSETQ. The CDR3 region is CASSLLAGGGNNEQFF. CDR3 bases: TGCGCCAGCAGCTTACTAGCGGGAGGCGGGAACAATGAGCAGTTCTTC.

This chain joins TRBV2 and TRBJ1-2, with TRBD1 as a possible D gene (5 bases). This CDR3 has 15 amino acids. V lost 3 bases and J 1 base, leaving 12 bases between the germline ends. Germline values: CDR1 SNHLY, CDR2 FYNNEI. The DNA of the CDR3 is TGTGCCAGCAGTGACGAGGGGCTCATTAACTATGGCTACACCTTC. Encoded protein: CASSDEGLINYGYTF.